This entry lists 7 T cell receptor beta chains sequenced from one sample in a study of shared clonotypes between healthy human individuals (TCRdb year 2020). Libraries were built with the immunoSEQ multiplex PCR assay. Drawn from immuneACCESS, this table holds only the in-frame rearrangements with V and J called that TCRdb kept. Clones are partly lost; checked studies trace under half to an unresolved V gene and leave the rest unexplained. In this sample the table shows about half a million clones, almost 80% of which occur a single time. The ten largest clonotypes hold 12% of the sample. Sequencing was performed on PBMCs. These receptors all stem from a middle-aged woman in good health. Some clones in this sample may be carry-over from other donors' samples.

This chain links TRBV18 with TRBJ2-1; TRBD2 aligns across 7 bases. In germline, CDR1 is KGHSH, CDR2 LQKENI. V trimming: 1 base; J trimming: 3 bases; junction bases outside the gene matches: 3. The CDR3 spans 15 residues. The DNA of the CDR3 is TGTGCCAGCTCACCACAGTCTAGCGGCTACAATGAGCAGTTCTTC. Translating it yields CASSPQSSGYNEQFF.

The genes are TRBV15 and TRBJ1-2; D possibly corresponds to TRBD1 (5 bases). The V gene's germline CDR1 is LNHNV and CDR2 YYDKDF (reference sequence). There are 16 residues in the CDR3. The V end was cut by 1 base, the J end by 2 bases, with 14 bases between. The CDR3 here is CATSRGDEGPNYGYTF. For the CDR3, the DNA is TGTGCCACCAGCAGAGGGGACGAGGGCCCCAACTATGGCTACACCTTC. Complete variable domain (other parts from reference TRBV15 and TRBJ1-2): DAMVIQNPRYQVTQFGKPVTLSCSQTLNHNVMYWYQQKSSQAPKLLFHYYDKDFNNEADTPDNFQSRRPNTSFCFLDIRSPGLGDTAMYLCATSRGDEGPNYGYTFGSGTRLTVV.

This clone was seen once. The V gene is TRBV6-6, the J gene TRBJ1-2, with D unclear. Germline V lookup: CDR1 MNHNY, CDR2 SVGAGI (reference sequence). Trimming took 6 bases from V and 5 from J, leaving 7 bases between them. The CDR3 is 11 residues long. The CDR3 is CASRKGYGYTF. In DNA form, the CDR3 reads TGTGCCAGCAGGAAAGGTTATGGCTACACCTTC.

The chain recombines TRBV7-6 with TRBJ2-2; 7 positions match TRBD2. This CDR3 is 18 amino acids long. V lost 1 base to trimming and J lost 5 bases; unmatched junction nucleotides: 13. Germline CDR1 reads SGHVS; CDR2 reads FNYEAQ. The CDR3 region is CASSLVASGPSRTGELFF. The CDR3, as DNA: TGTGCCAGCAGCTTAGTCGCTAGCGGACCCTCAAGGACCGGGGAGCTGTTTTTT.

The CDR3 DNA reads TGTGCCAGCAGTTTCAGGGGAAGGGCCGGGGAGCTGTTTTTT. Residues: CASSFRGRAGELFF. The genes are TRBV5-4 and TRBJ2-2, with a possible D match to TRBD1 (6 bases). CDR3 length equals 14 residues. Trimming left V 5 bases short and J 6 bases short, with 14 bases between. Looked up from germline, CDR1 is SGHNT and CDR2 is YYREEE (reference sequence).

The table lists this clone with a few counts. The chain has TRBV4-1 and TRBJ1-1; 7 nucleotides line up with TRBD1. With V trimmed by 2 bases and J by 3 bases, 9 bases remained unmatched. Looked up from germline, CDR1 is MGHRA and CDR2 is YSYEKL. The CDR3 has 16 residues. This CDR3 reads CASSQTGTAEYTEAFF. CDR3 DNA: TGCGCCAGCAGCCAAACCGGGACAGCGGAATACACTGAAGCTTTCTTT.

The chain carries TRBV19 and TRBJ1-1; perhaps TRBD1 as D (6 bases). Germline assignment: CDR1 LNHDA and CDR2 SQIVND (reference sequence). CDR3 length: 14 amino acids. Deletions cut 6 bases from V and 7 bases from J, with 18 bases between. In DNA, the CDR3 is TGTGCCAGTAGAGAGATTCAGAAAGGGGGTGAAGCTTTCTTT. This gives the protein CASREIQKGGEAFF.